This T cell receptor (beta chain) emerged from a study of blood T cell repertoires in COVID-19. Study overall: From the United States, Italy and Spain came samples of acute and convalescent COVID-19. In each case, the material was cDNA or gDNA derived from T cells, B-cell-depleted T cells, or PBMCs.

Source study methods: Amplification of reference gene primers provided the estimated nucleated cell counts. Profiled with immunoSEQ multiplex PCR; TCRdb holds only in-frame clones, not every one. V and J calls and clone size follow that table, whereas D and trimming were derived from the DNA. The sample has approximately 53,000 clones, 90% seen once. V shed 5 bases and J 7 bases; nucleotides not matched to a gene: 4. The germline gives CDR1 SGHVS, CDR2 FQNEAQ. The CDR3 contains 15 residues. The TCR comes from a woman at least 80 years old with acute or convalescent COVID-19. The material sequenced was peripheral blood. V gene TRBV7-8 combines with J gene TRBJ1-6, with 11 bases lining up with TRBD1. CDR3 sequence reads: CASSPDRGLNSPLHF. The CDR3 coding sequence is TGTGCCAGCAGCCCGGACAGGGGGCTCAATTCACCCCTCCACTTT. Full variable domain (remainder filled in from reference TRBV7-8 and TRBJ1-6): GAGVSQSPRYKVAKRGQDVALRCDPISGHVSLFWYQQALGQGPEFLTYFQNEAQLDKSGLPSDRFFAERPEGSVSTLKIQRTQQEDSAVYLCASSPDRGLNSPLHFGNGTRLTVT.